Below are 19 T cell receptor beta chains sequenced from a single sample in a study of CD8 T cells in Susac syndrome. Reverse transcription of roughly 0.45 to 1 ug RNA used random hexamers. Using its own MiXCR run on the immunoSEQ multiplex PCR reads, TCRdb lists one record per CDR3 protein. The repertoire holds over 70,000 distinct CDR3 sequences, with around 96% as singletons. The sequenced sample was CD8+ T cells from PBMCs. The receptors come from a human donor with Susac syndrome.

In DNA, the CDR3 is TGTGCCACCAGCAGAGGTTTTGCGGTAGGCTCCATCTTTTGGGAAGAGACCCAGTACTTC. Protein: CATSRGFAVGSIFWEETQYF. V gene TRBV15 combines with J gene TRBJ2-5; no clear D. The CDR3 has 20 amino acids. The germline V gene encodes CDR1 LNHNV and CDR2 YYDKDF (reference sequence). Deletions cut 1 base from V and 3 bases from J, with 27 bases between.

This chain uses TRBV11-2 with TRBJ2-2, with D possibly matching TRBD1 (6 bases). Trimming stripped 5 bases from V and 1 base from J, with 17 bases between. From germline, CDR1 is SGHAT and CDR2 FQNNGV. This CDR3 has 17 residues. This CDR3 is CASSPKWLGGNTGELFF. The CDR3 DNA reads TGTGCCAGCAGCCCAAAGTGGCTAGGGGGGAACACCGGGGAGCTGTTTTTT.

This chain uses TRBV7-2 with TRBJ2-3; perhaps TRBD1 as D (7 bases). V lost 9 bases and J 2 bases, leaving 15 bases between the germline ends. Germline V CDR1 and CDR2: SGHTA, FQGNSA. The CDR3 loop spans 14 amino acids. Written as DNA, the CDR3 is TGTGCCAGTCAGACAGGGAGGCACACAGATACGCAGTATTTT. It is translated as CASQTGRHTDTQYF.

The V and J genes are TRBV20-1 and TRBJ1-3; D is unresolved. The V end was cut by 0 bases, the J end by 0 bases, with 15 bases between. CDR3 size: 17 residues. The V gene's germline CDR1 is DFQATT and CDR2 SNEGSKA (reference sequence). CDR3 DNA: TGCAGTGCTAGAGATCAAAGAGTAGGCGGCTCTGGAAACACCATATATTTT. It yields the protein CSARDQRVGGSGNTIYF.

The V gene is TRBV4-1, the J gene TRBJ2-1; D not resolved. Germline CDR1 reads MGHRA; CDR2 reads YSYEKL. CDR3 length equals 14 residues. V was clipped by 1 base and J by 5 bases, with 9 bases between them. The CDR3 nucleotides are TGCGCCAGCAGCCAAGTGACGTTCGACAATGAGCAGTTCTTC. Protein sequence: CASSQVTFDNEQFF.

This chain connects TRBV6-5 to TRBJ2-5; D is unclear. CDR3 length: 14 residues. Trimming pared 0 bases from V and 5 bases from J, leaving 10 bases between. CDR1 MNHEY and CDR2 SVGAGI come from the germline V gene. The chain's CDR3 is CASSYSKNEETQYF. CDR3 in DNA: TGTGCCAGCAGTTACTCGAAGAACGAGGAGACCCAGTACTTC.

The CDR3 region is CASSHTRVSNTEAFF. The CDR3 coding sequence is TGCGCCAGCAGCCATACCAGGGTGTCGAACACTGAAGCTTTCTTT. The chain carries TRBV4-3 and TRBJ1-1; tentatively, D is TRBD1 (5 bases). The CDR3 loop spans 15 amino acids. Trimming took off 3 bases at V and 1 base at J, with 12 bases between the two ends. Germline CDR1 is LGHNA and CDR2 is YSLEER.

The rearrangement joins TRBV20-1 to TRBJ1-5, with a tentative D call TRBD1 (5 bases). Germline V gene data show CDR1 as DFQATT and CDR2 as SNEGSKA (reference sequence). The CDR3 is 12 residues long. V lost 4 bases and J lost 10, with 14 bases in between. In nucleotides, the CDR3 is TGCAGTGCTAACACTCAGGGTCGTCCCCAGCATTTT. Its translation: CSANTQGRPQHF.

The genes are TRBV6-5 and TRBJ2-3, with TRBD2 identical over 11 bases. Trimming took 7 bases from V and 1 from J; bases not matched to a gene: 4. Germline CDR1 is MNHEY and CDR2 is SVGAGI. The CDR3 is 15 residues long. Here the CDR3 DNA reads TGTGCCAGCAAACCACTAGCGGGGGGCACAGATACGCAGTATTTT. This gives the protein CASKPLAGGTDTQYF.

V usage is TRBV4-3 and J usage is TRBJ2-1; D call uncertain. Germline V gene data show CDR1 as LGHNA and CDR2 as YSLEER. The CDR3 has 15 amino acids. Trimming cost V 6 bases and J 2 bases, with 14 bases left between them. CDR3 amino acids: CASSRAARAYNEQFF. The CDR3 coding sequence is TGCGCCAGCAGTCGGGCTGCTCGGGCCTACAATGAGCAGTTCTTC.

This rearrangement joins TRBV10-3 to TRBJ1-1; 8 positions match TRBD1. From germline, CDR1 is ENHRY and CDR2 SYGVKD. The CDR3 is 15 amino acids. The V segment lost 4 bases and the J segment 1 base; nucleotides outside the gene matches: 5. The CDR3, as DNA: TGTGCCATCAGTGGGGCAGGGGGCCCGAACACTGAAGCTTTCTTT. It specifies CAISGAGGPNTEAFF.

The gene calls are TRBV7-2 and TRBJ2-7; TRBD1 matches at 9 bases. The CDR3 consists of 14 residues. V lost 2 bases, J lost 4 bases, and 3 bases stayed unmatched. Germline V gene data show CDR1 as SGHTA and CDR2 as FQGNSA. The CDR3 reads CASSLSGQGYEQYF. CDR3 in DNA: TGTGCCAGCAGCTTATCAGGACAGGGGTACGAGCAGTACTTC. Filled out from reference TRBV7-2 and TRBJ2-7, the complete variable domain reads GAGVSQSPSNKVTEKGKDVELRCDPISGHTALYWYRQSLGQGLEFLIYFQGNSAPDKSGLPSDRFSAERTGGSVSTLTIQRTQQEDSAVYLCASSLSGQGYEQYFGPGTRLTVT.

This chain uses TRBV11-2 with TRBJ1-1; no definite D call. CDR1 is SGHAT, CDR2 FQNNGV, per germline. The CDR3 contains 14 residues. V was trimmed by 5 bases and J by 0 bases, leaving 10 bases between them. The CDR3 region has the DNA TGTGCCAGCAGCCCACCACACCTGAACACTGAAGCTTTCTTT. Its translation is CASSPPHLNTEAFF.

The rearrangement joins TRBV20-1 to TRBJ1-5; maybe TRBD1 (5 bases). The CDR3 extends over 15 amino acids. V gave up 7 bases and J gave up 3 bases, with 19 bases separating them. Germline CDR1 is DFQATT and CDR2 is SNEGSKA (reference sequence). The CDR3 sequence: CSVWGRAGNNQPQHF. CDR3 sequence (DNA): TGCAGTGTATGGGGCCGTGCAGGGAACAATCAGCCCCAGCATTTT.

V is TRBV7-2 and J is TRBJ2-1, with TRBD2 matching 10 bases. The CDR3 has 17 residues. J gave up 10 bases and V 5 bases, and 17 bases lay outside the gene matches. Germline V gene data show CDR1 as SGHTA and CDR2 as FQGNSA. This chain's CDR3 is CASSTPEGTSDSYEQFF. The CDR3 DNA sequence: TGTGCCAGCAGCACCCCGGAAGGGACTAGCGATTCGTACGAGCAGTTCTTC.

The chain couples TRBV7-2 to TRBJ1-2; 7 bases are shared with TRBD1. CDR3 length: 13 residues. V shed 2 bases, J shed 6 bases, and the junction held 3 bases outside the gene matches. Germline V gene lookup returns CDR1 SGHTA and CDR2 FQGNSA. CDR3 protein: CASSLSQGDGYTF. In nucleotides, the CDR3 is TGTGCCAGCAGCTTATCGCAGGGGGATGGCTACACCTTC.

This chain links TRBV20-1 with TRBJ2-7; 12 bases match TRBD2. V was pared by 3 bases and J by 1 base, with 4 bases of the junction left unmatched. The germline CDR1 and CDR2 sequences are DFQATT and SNEGSKA (reference sequence). The CDR3 loop spans 15 amino acids. The CDR3 region is CSASGLAGRSYEQYF. In DNA, the CDR3 is TGCAGTGCTAGTGGACTAGCGGGGCGATCCTACGAGCAGTACTTC.

The chain joins TRBV21-1 to TRBJ2-7; the table's D call, TRBD1, has no DNA check behind it. TRBV21-1 is reported as a pseudogene. The CDR3 runs 13 residues. For the CDR3, the DNA is TGTGCCAGCTACCCCGGGACAACCTACGAGCAGTACTTC. It specifies CASYPGTTYEQYF.

The chain joins TRBV18 to TRBJ2-1; D unclear. The V end was cut by 3 bases, the J end by 2 bases, with 14 bases between. The CDR3 length is 16 residues. Germline loops: CDR1 KGHSH, CDR2 LQKENI. This chain's CDR3 is CASSPEPPGAYNEQFF. CDR3 nucleotide sequence: TGTGCCAGCTCACCGGAACCGCCCGGCGCCTACAATGAGCAGTTCTTC.